This passage covers 21 T cell receptor beta chains from one sample sequenced in a study of CD8 T cells in ankylosing spondylitis. Study-level points and caveats: For ankylosing spondylitis blood, a TCR beta motif of several highly homologous variants appeared characteristic.

TCRdb ran MiXCR on the 5' RACE reads and lists one entry per CDR3 protein. The data contain hundreds of thousands of distinct CDR3 sequences, roughly a quarter of them singletons. Their recognized antigens are unknown. The sequenced sample consisted of blood, either unsorted or a sorted T cell fraction (not recorded which). These receptors were obtained from a male donor with ankylosing spondylitis.

This clonotype was seen a handful of times. This chain links TRBV5-1 with TRBJ2-1, with 13 bases fitting TRBD2. This CDR3 comprises 15 residues. With V trimmed by 4 bases and J by 7 bases, 5 bases remained unmatched. Germline V gene data show CDR1 as SGHRS and CDR2 as YFSETQ. CDR3: CASSRGLAGTNEQFF. The DNA for the CDR3 is TGCGCCAGCAGCCGGGGACTAGCGGGAACGAATGAGCAGTTCTTC.

Only a few counts were recorded for this clonotype. The chain links TRBV12-3 or TRBV12-4 to TRBJ1-1; D not resolved. The CDR3 is 11 residues long. With 1 base removed from V and 11 bases from J, the gap between germline ends came to 8 bases. CDR3 protein: CASSLGAAAFF. CDR3 sequence (DNA): TGTGCCAGCAGTTTAGGGGCTGCGGCTTTCTTT.

The chain joins TRBV10-3 to TRBJ1-4; the D gene is possibly TRBD1 (5 bases). V lost 3 bases, J lost 2 bases, and 13 bases lay in between. Germline V gene lookup returns CDR1 ENHRY and CDR2 SYGVKD. This CDR3 has 16 residues. The CDR3 loop is CAISDGGLSTNEKLFF. The CDR3 DNA is TGTGCCATCAGTGATGGGGGGTTGTCGACTAATGAAAAACTGTTTTTT.

The CDR3 nucleotides are TGTGCCAGCAGCTCTGCTGGACTGCAGTATTTT. Translating it yields CASSSAGLQYF. This chain uses TRBV7-2 with TRBJ2-3, with a weak D call TRBD2 (5 bases). Germline CDR1 reads SGHTA; CDR2 reads FQGNSA. CDR3 length: 11 amino acids. Trimming cost V 4 bases and J 11 bases, with 10 bases left between them.

This clonotype has just a few counts. This sequence joins TRBV20-1 and TRBJ2-1; D is unclear. The CDR3 has 13 amino acids. V lost 3 bases to trimming and J lost 2 bases, with 8 bases between them. From germline, CDR1 is DFQATT and CDR2 SNEGSKA (reference sequence). The DNA for the CDR3 is TGCAGTGCTAGCGGCAGCGCCTACAATGAGCAGTTCTTC. This sequence encodes CSASGSAYNEQFF.

This clonotype was found a few times. The chain has TRBV2 and TRBJ1-6; D ambiguous. The CDR3 totals 14 residues. Germline CDR1 is SNHLY and CDR2 is FYNNEI. V was cut by 4 bases and J by 5 bases, with 9 bases left in between. CDR3 residues: CASSVGPNNSPLHF. DNA for the CDR3: TGTGCCAGCAGTGTCGGCCCTAATAATTCACCCCTCCACTTT.

This clonotype showed up just once. The chain uses TRBV5-1 and TRBJ2-7, with D possibly matching TRBD1 (6 bases). Trimming removed 2 bases at V and 2 bases at J, with 14 bases between. The V gene's germline CDR1 is SGHRS and CDR2 YFSETQ. The CDR3 extends over 15 amino acids. The DNA of the CDR3 is TGCGCCAGCAGCTTTTCCCAGGGGCCTGCCTACGAGCAGTACTTC. Protein sequence: CASSFSQGPAYEQYF.

This clonotype has just a few counts. The chain joins TRBV5-1 to TRBJ1-1; TRBD1 agrees at 8 bases. Trimming cost V 0 bases and J 3 bases; bases outside gene matches: 16. The CDR3 has 19 residues. Per germline, CDR1 SGHRS and CDR2 YFSETQ. DNA for the CDR3: TGCGCCAGCAGCTTGGATTTGGGTTGGACAGGGATCGGGGACACTGAAGCTTTCTTT. Protein: CASSLDLGWTGIGDTEAFF.

V and J are TRBV19 and TRBJ2-6; possible D gene TRBD1, 5 bases. The V end was cut by 8 bases, the J end by 1 base, with 18 bases between. The CDR3 has 17 residues. Germline values: CDR1 LNHDA, CDR2 SQIVND (reference sequence). The CDR3 nucleotides are TGTGCCAGTTCGACCAAACAGGATTTGTCTGGGGCCAACGTCCTGACTTTC. Translating gives CASSTKQDLSGANVLTF. The variable domain in full, with the rest retrieved from reference TRBV19 and TRBJ2-6, is DGGITQSPKYLFRKEGQNVTLSCEQNLNHDAMYWYRQDPGQGLRLIYYSQIVNDFQKGDIAEGYSVSREKKESFPLTVTSAQKNPTAFYLCASSTKQDLSGANVLTFGAGSRLTVL.

This sequence joins TRBV5-1 and TRBJ2-7, with D perhaps matching TRBD2 (6 bases). There are 14 residues in the CDR3. Germline CDR1 reads SGHRS; CDR2 reads YFSETQ. The ends were cut back, 0 bases at V and 3 bases at J, with 10 bases in the middle. The CDR3 sequence is CASSLAGENYEQYF. CDR3 bases: TGCGCCAGCAGCTTGGCGGGGGAGAACTACGAGCAGTACTTC.

At least ten counts were recorded for this clonotype. This rearrangement joins TRBV24-1 to TRBJ2-3; TRBD2 is a possible D gene (6 bases). This CDR3 is 17 amino acids long. Trimming cost V 4 bases and J 4 bases, with 20 bases left between them. Germline lookup yields CDR1 KGHDR and CDR2 SFDVKD. CDR3 bases: TGTGCCACCAGTGAACCGGGACTTCAAAGGGGCGCAGATACGCAGTATTTT. Its translation: CATSEPGLQRGADTQYF.

This clonotype was seen a handful of times. This chain uses TRBV20-1 with TRBJ1-4, with 7 nucleotides matching TRBD1. CDR1 is DFQATT, CDR2 SNEGSKA, per germline (reference sequence). This CDR3 region has 16 residues. Germline trimming cut 0 bases from V and 5 bases from J; bases unmatched to any gene: 9. The CDR3 DNA is TGCAGTGCTAGAGACCGAAGACAGGGTATAAATGAAAAACTGTTTTTT. Residues: CSARDRRQGINEKLFF.

Only a few counts were recorded for this clonotype. The chain couples TRBV28 to TRBJ1-2; 7 nucleotides agree with TRBD1. The CDR3 contains 15 residues. J was trimmed by 6 bases and V by 6 bases; bases with no gene match: 13. Per germline, CDR1 MDHEN and CDR2 SYDVKM. CDR3: CASRGTVSRNDGYTF. The CDR3 region has the DNA TGTGCCAGCAGGGGGACAGTAAGTAGGAACGATGGCTACACCTTC.

The CDR3 DNA reads TGCAGTGCTAGTTCCGCCCTAGCGGGACTAGATACGCAGTATTTT. It is translated as CSASSALAGLDTQYF. This chain joins TRBV20-1 and TRBJ2-3; 9 positions match TRBD2. Germline lookup yields CDR1 DFQATT and CDR2 SNEGSKA (reference sequence). CDR3 length equals 15 residues. With 3 bases clipped from V and 5 bases from J, the junction kept 9 bases outside the gene matches.

A few counts support this clonotype. This sequence joins TRBV11-2 and TRBJ2-1; D not certain. This CDR3 has 15 residues. Per germline, CDR1 SGHAT and CDR2 FQNNGV. Trimming pared 1 base from V and 3 bases from J, leaving 10 bases between. CDR3 amino acids: CASSLGVRSYNEQFF. The CDR3 nucleotides read TGTGCCAGCAGCTTAGGGGTGAGAAGCTACAATGAGCAGTTCTTC.

The chain is built from TRBV29-1 and TRBJ2-1; maybe TRBD2 (5 bases). The CDR3 is 11 residues long. Germline V gives CDR1 SQVTM, CDR2 ANQGSEA. Between the trimmed V and J ends, which lost 6 bases and 4 bases, there was a span of 7 bases. The DNA of the CDR3 is TGCAGCGTCGGGGTTTACAATGAGCAGTTCTTC. This encodes CSVGVYNEQFF.

This clonotype was seen a few times. The genes are TRBV20-1 and TRBJ2-3; TRBD2 matches at 7 bases. V gave up 3 bases and J gave up 8 bases; unmatched junction bases: 11. CDR3 length equals 14 residues. Looked up from germline, CDR1 is DFQATT and CDR2 is SNEGSKA (reference sequence). CDR3 sequence: CSASPGTTKGTQYF. Written as DNA, the CDR3 is TGCAGTGCTAGCCCCGGGACTACGAAGGGTACGCAGTATTTT.

This clonotype was seen a few times. The CDR3: CASSVGGDTEAFF. Written as DNA, the CDR3 is TGTGCCAGCAGCGTAGGGGGAGACACTGAAGCTTTCTTT. V and J are TRBV9 and TRBJ1-1, with D unresolved. The V end was cut by 0 bases, the J end by 3 bases, with 6 bases between. The CDR3 has 13 amino acids. The germline V gene has CDR1 SGDLS and CDR2 YYNGEE.

The chain joins TRBV6-5 to TRBJ2-2; tentatively, D is TRBD2 (5 bases). Trimming cost V 0 bases and J 4 bases, with 21 bases left between them. The CDR3 spans 19 residues. Germline V gives CDR1 MNHEY, CDR2 SVGAGI. In DNA form, the CDR3 reads TGTGCCAGCAGTTACTCGGGCAGCGAATCCTTCCGGGGCACCGGGGAGCTGTTTTTT. Translated, it gives CASSYSGSESFRGTGELFF.

This chain joins TRBV7-8 and TRBJ1-3, with unresolved D. With 5 bases removed from V and 2 bases from J, the gap between germline ends came to 13 bases. Germline lookup yields CDR1 SGHVS and CDR2 FQNEAQ. This CDR3 has 15 residues. CDR3 nucleotide sequence: TGTGCCAGCAGCCTCCCCCGGGGTACTGGAAACACCATATATTTT. Amino acids: CASSLPRGTGNTIYF.

V and J are TRBV12-3 or TRBV12-4 and TRBJ2-7; D could derive from TRBD1 or TRBD2 (5 bases each). V lost 6 bases and J 6 bases, leaving 15 bases between the germline ends. This CDR3 contains 13 residues. CDR3 in DNA: TGTGCCAGCAGCATCAGGGACGGCTGCGAGCAGTACTTC. It encodes CASSIRDGCEQYF.